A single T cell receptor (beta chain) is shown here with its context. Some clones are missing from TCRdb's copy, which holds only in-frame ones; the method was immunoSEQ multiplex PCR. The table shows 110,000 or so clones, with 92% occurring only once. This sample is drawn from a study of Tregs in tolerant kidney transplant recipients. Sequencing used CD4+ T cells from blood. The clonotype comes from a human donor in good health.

The CDR3 DNA follows: TGTGCCAGCAGCTTAGCGGTTGGTAGGGGTGGCTCCTATAATTCACCCCTCCACTTT. Its protein is CASSLAVGRGGSYNSPLHF. This chain connects TRBV7-2 to TRBJ1-6, with D possibly being TRBD1 (5 bases). Germline CDR1 SGHTA, CDR2 FQGNSA. V was shortened by 0 bases and J by 0 bases, with 15 bases between the two germline ends. This CDR3 has 19 amino acids.